These T cell receptor beta chains were read from a single sample in a study of blood T cell repertoires in COVID-19. Data came from immunoSEQ multiplex PCR; TCRdb stores just in-frame clones and leaves some out. Of over 350,000 clones listed, more than 75% were seen once; the top ten hold roughly 10%. Input material: PBMCs or T cells enriched from blood (not recorded which). The receptor set was obtained from a woman aged 45-59 years who had recovered from COVID-19. The CDR3 runs from the conserved cysteine through the conserved F or W. Expanded clones get a size class; other rows say once, few or many, or leave the size out.

NA	TRBV2	TRBJ1-4	CAGSRGLNEKLFF
NA	TRBV11-2	TRBJ1-1	CASSLGTGGLMNTEAFF
NA	TRBV7-9	TRBJ1-1	CASSTGQAITEAFF
NA	TRBV4-1	TRBJ2-5	CASSQEPSVRGQETQYF
NA	TRBV27	TRBJ2-1	CASSLSVYRGEQFF
NA	TRBV7-9	TRBJ2-3	CASSLASGQGYTDTQYF
NA	TRBV27	TRBJ1-1	CASSSGATEAFF
NA	TRBV11-3	TRBJ2-3	CASSPRGSGSTDTQYF
NA	TRBV5-4	TRBJ1-1	CASSLEGQLNTEAFF
NA	TRBV7-9	TRBJ2-5	CASSLDGGAAETQYF
once	TRBV7-9	TRBJ1-1	CASSDRAQNTEAFF
NA	TRBV5-1	TRBJ2-6	CASSLRDYSYSGANVLTF
NA	TRBV6-2/TRBV6-3	TRBJ1-1	CASSYGGSWRGNTEAFF
once	TRBV24-1	TRBJ2-7	CATSEGGTYPDEQYF
NA	TRBV7-2	TRBJ1-4	CASSLAGGEKLFF
NA	TRBV27	TRBJ1-5	CASSLTGYGNQPQHF
once	TRBV24-1	TRBJ1-5	CATSDPTGTQGQPQHF
NA	TRBV19	TRBJ1-2	CASRTGVDGYTF
NA	TRBV5-6	TRBJ2-1	CASTGTVYNEQFF
NA	TRBV9	TRBJ2-7	CASSPWRDRHYEQYF
NA	TRBV5-1	TRBJ1-6	CASSLTGANSPLHF
few	TRBV5-1	TRBJ1-3	CASSLSGVSGNTIYF
NA	TRBV10-3	TRBJ2-3	CAITDRGYTDTQYF
NA	TRBV30	TRBJ1-1	CAWSLMNTEAFF
NA	TRBV24-1	TRBJ2-1	CATSEHDRGSYNEQFF
once	TRBV7-2	TRBJ2-5	CASSSEGIYRETQYF
NA	TRBV5-1	TRBJ1-2	CASSSGGYGYTF
NA	TRBV21-1	TRBJ1-2	CASSKDTFLGYGYTF
NA	TRBV4-2	TRBJ2-3	CASSQVISGAGRTDTQYF
NA	TRBV5-8	TRBJ1-1	CASSLGSGRAYMNTEAFF
NA	TRBV18	TRBJ1-3	CASSPLQGNSGNTIYF
once	TRBV4-3	TRBJ1-5	CASSQGTGGRGQPQHF
NA	TRBV7-2	TRBJ1-2	CASSEGQGDGYTF
NA	TRBV5-6	TRBJ2-1	CASSRTSGAGTYNEQFF
NA	TRBV19	TRBJ1-6	CASTQGTGGPYNSPLHF
NA	TRBV29-1	TRBJ2-7	CSVEEHYEQYF
few	TRBV5-1	TRBJ1-1	CASSLQGYTEAFF
NA	TRBV9	TRBJ1-2	CASSVGFSGDGYTF
NA	TRBV4-3	TRBJ2-1	CASSPRQGANEQFF
NA	TRBV18	TRBJ1-2	CASSPDRGAYGYTF
once	TRBV5-1	TRBJ1-4	CASSVQGTANEKLFF
NA	TRBV12-3/TRBV12-4	TRBJ1-2	CASSLPGSGYTF
NA	TRBV27	TRBJ2-1	CASSLNFSPSSYNEQFF
NA	TRBV18	TRBJ2-3	CASSPPSGGSTDTQYF
NA	TRBV28	TRBJ1-2	CASSLRDRVVLSYGYTF
NA	TRBV30	TRBJ1-6	CAWSLGGNSPLHF